Described below is a single T cell receptor beta chain sequence and its context. There were only Caucasian adults among the donors, and all lived in Nashville, Tennessee. Profiled with immunoSEQ multiplex PCR; TCRdb holds only in-frame clones, not every one. The repertoire includes over a million clones, around three quarters of them detected once, and more than 0.55% sits in the top ten. This record belongs to a study of shared clonotypes between healthy human individuals. The CDR3 covers 15 residues. Germline CDR1 LGHNA, CDR2 YNFKEQ. V was shortened by 0 bases and J by 3 bases, with 11 bases between the two germline ends.

The chain has TRBV4-2 and TRBJ1-1; a weak D match, TRBD1 (5 bases). What was sequenced was memory CD4+ T cells from PBMCs. Subset noted: CD45RA-negative fraction. The source is a man between 18 and 35 years old in good health. Some clones in this sample may be carry-over from other donors' samples. CDR3 sequence: CASSQDSRADTEAFF. The DNA of the CDR3 is TGTGCCAGCAGCCAAGATAGCAGGGCGGACACTGAAGCTTTCTTT.